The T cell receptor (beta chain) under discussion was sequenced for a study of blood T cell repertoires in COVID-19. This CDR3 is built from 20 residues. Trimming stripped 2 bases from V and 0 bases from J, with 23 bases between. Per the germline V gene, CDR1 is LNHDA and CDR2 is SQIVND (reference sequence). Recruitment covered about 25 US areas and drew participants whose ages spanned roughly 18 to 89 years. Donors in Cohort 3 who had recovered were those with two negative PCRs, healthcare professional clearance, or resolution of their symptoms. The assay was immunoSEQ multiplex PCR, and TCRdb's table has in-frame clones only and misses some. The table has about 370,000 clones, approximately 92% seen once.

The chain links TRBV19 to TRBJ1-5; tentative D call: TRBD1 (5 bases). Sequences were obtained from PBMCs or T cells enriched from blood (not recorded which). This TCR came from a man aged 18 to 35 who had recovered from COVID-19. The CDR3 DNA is TGTGCCAGTAGTATACCCCTCTGGGGCGGGGAAGGTCTTAGCAATCAGCCCCAGCATTTT. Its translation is CASSIPLWGGEGLSNQPQHF.